This T cell receptor beta chain was recorded in a study of T cell changes during pregnancy in multiple sclerosis. Germline CDR1 reads SGDLS; CDR2 reads YYNGEE. The CDR3 covers 19 residues. With 3 bases clipped from V and 10 bases from J, the junction kept 20 bases outside the gene matches. Measured with immunoSEQ multiplex PCR; TCRdb has only the in-frame clones, and not every one. The data contain over 90,000 clones, 85% to 95% of them singletons. The sequences come from peripheral blood, collected after pregnancy. The source of this sequence is a female donor with multiple sclerosis, enrolled in a pregnancy study. The chain recombines TRBV9 with TRBJ2-1; 12 nucleotides line up with TRBD2. The CDR3 bases are TGTGCCAGCAGCGCCGCTAGCGGGAGGGGTCGTCGGCAAAATTGGGAGCAGTTCTTC. Translating it yields CASSAASGRGRRQNWEQFF.